This TCR beta chain is from a study of cytomegalovirus exposure and HLA in healthy donors. It was with 60 Vbeta and 13 Jbeta primers that the PCR ran. Assay used: immunoSEQ multiplex PCR; TCRdb lists only in-frame clones, some missing. In the table there are around 91,000 clones, 78% of which are singletons. CDR1 and CDR2 (germline): SGHVS, FNYEAQ. Trimming removed 0 bases at V and 4 bases at J, with 9 bases between. The CDR3 loop spans 15 amino acids. The rearrangement joins TRBV7-6 to TRBJ2-2, with no clear D. This receptor was taken from a male donor in good health and CMV-seropositive. Sequencing was performed on PBMCs. This chain's CDR3 is CASSLASIGTGELFF. DNA of the CDR3: TGTGCCAGCAGCTTAGCCTCCATCGGCACCGGGGAGCTGTTTTTT. The full variable domain, with the rest looked up from reference TRBV7-6 and TRBJ2-2, is GAGVSQSPRYKVTKRGQDVALRCDPISGHVSLYWYRQALGQGPEFLTYFNYEAQQDKSGLPNDRFSAERPEGSISTLTIQRTEQRDSAMYRCASSLASIGTGELFFGEGSRLTVL.